A selection of T cell receptor beta chains follows, all from one sample in a study of identical twins. One entry per CDR3 protein, called by TCRdb with MiXCR from the 5' RACE reads. The table records approximately 700,000 distinct CDR3 sequences, 15% to 20% of them present only once. Another study also made use of these data, one on T cells expressing NK-cell markers.

Sequenced: PBMCs. The receptors stem from a woman aged 18-30 years in good health. The CDR3 runs from the conserved cysteine through the conserved F or W. A D gene is named only where the DNA matches it firmly. Only part of the rows carry a size: once, few, many, or a class if the clone is expanded.

>TRBV12-3/TRBV12-4|TRBJ1-1|few|NA
CASSRTVNEAFF
TGTGCCAGCAGCCGGACAGTTAACGAAGCTTTCTTT
>TRBV20-1|TRBJ2-1|NA|TRBD1
CSATTGVIYNEQFF
TGCAGTGCTACCACAGGGGTCATTTACAATGAGCAGTTCTTC
>TRBV20-1|TRBJ2-5|few|TRBD2
CSALAGWGQETQYF
TGCAGTGCTTTAGCGGGCTGGGGGCAAGAGACCCAGTACTTC
>TRBV15|TRBJ1-2|few|NA
CATSRDRSARPGGYTF
TGTGCCACCAGCAGAGATCGGAGCGCACGACCGGGGGGCTACACCTTC
>TRBV12-3/TRBV12-4|TRBJ1-6|NA|NA
CASSLNRLDYSPLHF
TGTGCCAGCAGTTTAAACAGGTTGGACTACTCACCCCTCCACTTT
>TRBV11-1|TRBJ2-2|NA|TRBD2
CASSLPSGANTGELFF
TGTGCCAGCAGCCTCCCTAGCGGGGCGAACACCGGGGAGCTGTTTTTT
>TRBV30|TRBJ2-1|NA|TRBD2
CAWSLAGGNEQFF
TGTGCCTGGAGCCTAGCGGGAGGGAATGAGCAGTTCTTC
>TRBV10-1|TRBJ2-5|few|NA
CASRPRQGETQYF
TGCGCCAGCAGACCCCGACAAGGAGAGACCCAGTACTTC
>TRBV9|TRBJ2-3|NA|NA
CASSAAGPPVAADTQYF
TGTGCCAGCAGCGCCGCGGGTCCCCCGGTGGCGGCGGATACGCAGTATTTT
>TRBV29-1|TRBJ2-7|NA|TRBD1
CSVVEGATYEQYF
TGCAGCGTTGTCGAGGGGGCGACCTACGAGCAGTACTTC
>TRBV6-1|TRBJ2-3|many|NA
CASIQALGTDTQYF
TGTGCCAGCATCCAAGCCCTAGGCACAGATACGCAGTATTTT
>TRBV27|TRBJ2-7|NA|TRBD2
CATSVVSVGGPAGEQYF
TGTGCCACCTCTGTTGTCAGCGTGGGAGGGCCCGCGGGCGAGCAGTACTTC
>TRBV9|TRBJ2-5|NA|NA
CASSVGTAAKGTQYF
TGTGCCAGCAGCGTGGGTACGGCGGCAAAGGGGACCCAGTACTTC
>TRBV25-1|TRBJ1-1|NA|NA
CASRGPGSLNTEAFF
TGTGCCAGCAGGGGGCCCGGGAGTTTGAACACTGAAGCTTTCTTT
>TRBV20-1|TRBJ1-1|few|NA
CSARGRTRVTEAFF
TGCAGTGCTAGAGGTCGAACCAGAGTGACTGAAGCTTTCTTT
>TRBV5-1|TRBJ2-2|NA|NA
CASSLERSNTGELFF
TGCGCCAGCAGCTTGGAACGGTCGAACACCGGGGAGCTGTTTTTT
>TRBV7-9|TRBJ2-5|many|NA
CASSLSWGNAGRETQYF
TGTGCCAGCAGCTTAAGCTGGGGGAATGCGGGTCGAGAGACCCAGTACTTC
>TRBV12-3/TRBV12-4|TRBJ2-2|few|NA
CASRPPDRNTGELFF
TGTGCCAGCAGACCACCAGACAGAAACACCGGGGAGCTGTTTTTT
>TRBV6-2/TRBV6-3|TRBJ2-5|NA|TRBD1
CAISYSSGTGSETQYF
TGTGCCATCAGTTACTCCTCCGGGACAGGGAGCGAGACCCAGTACTTC
>TRBV6-5|TRBJ2-5|many|NA
CASSYNRVGETQYF
TGTGCCAGCAGTTACAATCGCGTTGGTGAGACCCAGTACTTC
>TRBV12-3/TRBV12-4|TRBJ2-3|few|TRBD1
CASSSGGPSTDTQYF
TGTGCCAGCAGTTCAGGGGGCCCCAGCACAGATACGCAGTATTTT
>TRBV12-3/TRBV12-4|TRBJ1-2|NA|TRBD1
CASSLLQGADGYTF
TGTGCCAGCAGTCTCTTACAGGGGGCGGATGGCTACACCTTC
>TRBV29-1|TRBJ2-2|NA|TRBD2
CSAPTSSNTGELFF
TGCAGCGCTCCGACTAGCTCGAACACCGGGGAGCTGTTTTTT
>TRBV6-1|TRBJ2-5|NA|TRBD2
CASRKAGGLETQYF
TGTGCCAGCAGGAAAGCGGGGGGCCTAGAGACCCAGTACTTC
>TRBV5-4|TRBJ2-7|many|NA
CASSLQGRSSYEQYF
TGTGCCAGCAGCTTGCAGGGGCGAAGCTCCTACGAGCAGTACTTC
>TRBV20-1|TRBJ2-3|NA|NA
CSARRIVEDTQYF
TGCAGTGCTAGGAGGATAGTGGAGGATACGCAGTATTTT
>TRBV6-1|TRBJ2-7|NA|TRBD2
CASRALAGVGWGYEQYF
TGTGCCAGCAGAGCACTAGCGGGAGTAGGTTGGGGCTACGAGCAGTACTTC
>TRBV12-3/TRBV12-4|TRBJ1-6|few|NA
CASRGIRDGSPLHF
TGTGCCAGCAGGGGGATCCGGGATGGATCACCCCTCCACTTT
>TRBV6-1|TRBJ1-4|NA|TRBD1
CASSRRTGVEKLFF
TGTGCCAGCAGCCGGAGGACAGGGGTTGAAAAACTGTTTTTT
>TRBV20-1|TRBJ2-4|few|NA
CSAKGTSDIQYF
TGCAGTGCTAAAGGGACATCGGACATTCAGTACTTC
>TRBV24-1|TRBJ2-3|few|NA
CATSDSRGLDRGPDTQYF
TGTGCCACCAGTGATTCCCGTGGTCTCGATCGGGGTCCGGATACGCAGTATTTT
>TRBV20-1|TRBJ2-4|NA|TRBD1
CSAREVGQIFKNIQYF
TGCAGTGCTAGAGAAGTGGGACAGATATTCAAAAACATTCAGTACTTC
>TRBV5-1|TRBJ2-1|few|NA
CASSFEGSYNEQFF
TGCGCCAGCAGCTTCGAGGGTTCCTACAATGAGCAGTTCTTC
>TRBV13|TRBJ2-1|NA|NA
CASSLPQRNEQFF
TGTGCCAGCAGCCTACCACAGAGGAATGAGCAGTTCTTC
>TRBV20-1|TRBJ2-1|few|NA
CSARPGRAYNEQFF
TGCAGTGCTAGACCGGGACGAGCATACAATGAGCAGTTCTTC
>TRBV2|TRBJ2-1|NA|NA
CASRVGRMSDEEQFF
TGTGCCAGCAGGGTAGGCCGCATGAGTGACGAAGAGCAGTTCTTC
>TRBV5-1|TRBJ2-1|NA|NA
CASSLGVTASLSEQFF
TGCGCCAGCAGCTTGGGGGTCACGGCTAGTCTAAGTGAGCAGTTCTTC
>TRBV29-1|TRBJ2-7|NA|TRBD2
CSVDGLTSGLYEQYF
TGCAGCGTTGACGGGTTGACTAGCGGGCTTTACGAGCAGTACTTC
>TRBV12-3/TRBV12-4|TRBJ1-5|NA|NA
CASSSDNQPQHF
TGTGCCAGCAGTTCGGACAATCAGCCCCAGCATTTT
>TRBV10-3|TRBJ1-6|NA|TRBD1
CAMGSGQGNSPLHF
TGTGCCATGGGATCGGGACAGGGCAATTCACCCCTCCACTTT
>TRBV30|TRBJ1-3|many|TRBD1
CAWKGDRRYTIYF
TGTGCCTGGAAGGGGGACAGGCGTTACACCATATATTTT